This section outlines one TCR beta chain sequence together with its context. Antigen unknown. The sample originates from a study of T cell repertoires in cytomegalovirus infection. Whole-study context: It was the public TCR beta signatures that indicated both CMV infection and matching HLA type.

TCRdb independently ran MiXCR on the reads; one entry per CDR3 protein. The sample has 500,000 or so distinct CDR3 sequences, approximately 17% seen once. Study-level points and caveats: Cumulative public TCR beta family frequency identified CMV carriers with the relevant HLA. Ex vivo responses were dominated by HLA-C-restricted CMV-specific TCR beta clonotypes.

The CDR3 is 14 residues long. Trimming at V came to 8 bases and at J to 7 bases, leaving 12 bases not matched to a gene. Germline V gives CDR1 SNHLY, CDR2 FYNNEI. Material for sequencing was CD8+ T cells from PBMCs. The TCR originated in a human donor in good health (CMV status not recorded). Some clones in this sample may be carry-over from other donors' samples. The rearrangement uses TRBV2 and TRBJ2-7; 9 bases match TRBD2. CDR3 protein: CASLGRREGLEQYF. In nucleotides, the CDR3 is TGTGCCAGCCTCGGCCGGCGGGAGGGGTTGGAGCAGTACTTC.